Following are 11 T cell receptor beta chains from one sample sequenced in a study of T cell responses to AZD1222 COVID-19 vaccine. Sequenced by immunoSEQ multiplex PCR; TCRdb stores in-frame clones only, minus some. The sample holds 130,000 or so clones; about 93% are singletons and the top ten take roughly 4.2%. The sequences come from peripheral blood, collected 28 days after the second dose of the MenACWY control vaccine. These receptors were taken from an adult who received the MenACWY meningococcal vaccine as a control.

The V gene is TRBV18, the J gene TRBJ1-1; no firm D call. The CDR3 covers 14 residues. Trimming removed 2 bases from V and 3 bases from J, with 10 bases in between. The V gene's germline CDR1 is KGHSH and CDR2 LQKENI. The CDR3 sequence: CASSPELGDTEAFF. In DNA, the CDR3 is TGTGCCAGCTCACCAGAACTCGGGGACACTGAAGCTTTCTTT. The full variable domain, its missing parts supplied by reference TRBV18 and TRBJ1-1, is NAGVMQNPRHLVRRRGQEARLRCSPMKGHSHVYWYRQLPEEGLKFMVYLQKENIIDESGMPKERFSAEFPKEGPSILRIQQVVRGDSAAYFCASSPELGDTEAFFGQGTRLTVV.

The chain recombines TRBV4-3 with TRBJ2-1; maybe TRBD2 (6 bases). Trimming removed 0 bases from V and 8 bases from J, with 14 bases in between. The CDR3 runs to 15 residues. Germline CDR1 reads LGHNA; CDR2 reads YSLEER. In DNA, the CDR3 is TGCGCCAGCAGCCAAGAAGGGCTAGCGACGGATGAGCAGTTCTTC. This gives the protein CASSQEGLATDEQFF.

The V call is TRBV5-4, the J call TRBJ1-4, with D hard to call. The CDR3 extends over 14 amino acids. Germline V CDR1 and CDR2: SGHNT, YYREEE (reference sequence). Trimming cost V 2 bases and J 3 bases, with 8 bases left between them. The CDR3 bases are TGTGCCAGCAGCTTTAACAGCCCTAATGAAAAACTGTTTTTT. This sequence encodes CASSFNSPNEKLFF. The whole variable domain, filled in from reference TRBV5-4 and TRBJ1-4, reads ETGVTQSPTHLIKTRGQQVTLRCSSQSGHNTVSWYQQALGQGPQFIFQYYREEENGRGNFPPRFSGLQFPNYSSELNVNALELDDSALYLCASSFNSPNEKLFFGSGTQLSVL.

This clone was counted once. The chain employs TRBV15 and TRBJ2-3; 7 bases map to TRBD2. Per the germline V gene, CDR1 is LNHNV and CDR2 is YYDKDF (reference sequence). The V gene end was trimmed by 5 bases and the J gene end by 0 bases; junction bases not matched to a gene: 17. The CDR3 is 19 residues long. For the CDR3, the DNA is TGTGCCACCAGCCGGCCTCTAGCGGTTCTCCCCCTTAGCACAGATACGCAGTATTTT. Its protein product is CATSRPLAVLPLSTDTQYF.

V gene TRBV12-3 or TRBV12-4 combines with J gene TRBJ1-1; D is perhaps TRBD1 (6 bases). The CDR3 covers 12 residues. V was trimmed by 8 bases and J by 5 bases, leaving 12 bases between them. The CDR3 bases are TGTGCCAGCGAACAGGGTGGGACTGAAGCTTTCTTT. Protein product: CASEQGGTEAFF.

The genes are TRBV24-1 and TRBJ2-7; D unresolved. Trimming stripped 12 bases from V and 9 bases from J, with 20 bases between. Germline V gives CDR1 KGHDR, CDR2 SFDVKD. There are 12 residues in the CDR3. The CDR3 is CALRTRTLGQYV. CDR3 nucleotides: TGTGCCCTCAGGACCCGGACCCTCGGGCAGTACGTC.

V is TRBV7-3 and J is TRBJ2-1; 8 nucleotides agree with TRBD1. V gave up 5 bases and J gave up 2 bases; unmatched junction bases: 5. Germline V gene sequence: CDR1 SGHTA, CDR2 FQGTGA. The CDR3 loop spans 15 amino acids. CDR3 DNA: TGTGCCAGCAGCACATCGACAGGGGCCTACAATGAGCAGTTCTTC. The encoded protein is CASSTSTGAYNEQFF.

The gene calls are TRBV19 and TRBJ2-3; D unclear. The length of the CDR3 is 13 residues. The V gene's germline CDR1 is LNHDA and CDR2 SQIVND (reference sequence). Trimming pared 3 bases from V and 4 bases from J, leaving 8 bases between. The CDR3 reads CASSIWGADTQYF. The CDR3, as DNA: TGTGCCAGTAGTATCTGGGGTGCAGATACGCAGTATTTT.

About this clone: Other DNA sequences from this sample encode an identical CDR3 as well. The chain recombines TRBV7-2 with TRBJ2-5; the match to TRBD1 covers 8 bases. The trim removed 5 bases at V and 4 bases at J, leaving 12 bases unmatched. This CDR3 spans 16 amino acids. Germline values: CDR1 SGHTA, CDR2 FQGNSA. CDR3 protein: CASSTWAGGAGETQYF. The CDR3 DNA sequence: TGTGCCAGCAGCACCTGGGCAGGGGGCGCAGGAGAGACCCAGTACTTC. The complete variable domain, with remaining parts taken from reference TRBV7-2 and TRBJ2-5, reads GAGVSQSPSNKVTEKGKDVELRCDPISGHTALYWYRQSLGQGLEFLIYFQGNSAPDKSGLPSDRFSAERTGGSVSTLTIQRTQQEDSAVYLCASSTWAGGAGETQYFGPGTRLLVL.

CDR3 sequence reads: CASRRDPMGHEQFF. DNA of the CDR3: TGTGCCAGCAGACGGGACCCAATGGGCCATGAGCAGTTCTTC. The J gene is TRBJ2-1, the V gene TRBV3-1 (or the pseudogene TRBV3-2), with D tentatively TRBD1 or TRBD2 (5 bases each). V was pared by 6 bases and J by 8 bases, with 17 bases between. The germline gives CDR1 LGHDT, CDR2 YNNKEL (reference sequence). This CDR3 has 14 residues.

The J gene is TRBJ2-7, the V gene TRBV6-5, with TRBD2 identical over 11 bases. Trimming removed 5 bases from V and 2 bases from J; junction bases left unmatched: 5. Germline V gene data show CDR1 as MNHEY and CDR2 as SVGAGI. The CDR3 is 15 amino acids. As DNA, the CDR3 is TGTGCCAGCAGTCCCCTGACTAGCGGGACCTACGAGCAGTACTTC. Amino acid sequence: CASSPLTSGTYEQYF.